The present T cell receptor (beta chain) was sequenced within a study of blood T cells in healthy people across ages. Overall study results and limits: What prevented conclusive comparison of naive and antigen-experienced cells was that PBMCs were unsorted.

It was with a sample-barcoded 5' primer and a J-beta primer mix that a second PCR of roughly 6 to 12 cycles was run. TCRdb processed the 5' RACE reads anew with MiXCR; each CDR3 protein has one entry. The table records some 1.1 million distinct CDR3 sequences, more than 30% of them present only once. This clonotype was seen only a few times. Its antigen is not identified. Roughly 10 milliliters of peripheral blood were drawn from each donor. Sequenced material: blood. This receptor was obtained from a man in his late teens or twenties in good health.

The CDR3 nucleotides are TGTGCCAGCAGTACCGGGACGGATGCTAACTATGGCTACACCTTC. It specifies CASSTGTDANYGYTF. V gene TRBV6-2 or TRBV6-3 combines with J gene TRBJ1-2; D possibly corresponds to TRBD1 (5 bases). Germline V CDR1 and CDR2: MNHEY, SVGEGT. The CDR3 is 15 residues long. Trimming took 5 bases from V and 0 from J, leaving 13 bases between them.